This T cell receptor (beta chain) was captured by sequencing in a study of T cells in Graves' hyperthyroidism and ophthalmopathy. Study summary: Peripheral blood was collected at initial diagnosis, before any treatment.

This clonotype was counted many times. This CDR3 is built from 13 residues. V gave up 7 bases and J gave up 1 base, with 11 bases separating them. The germline V gene has CDR1 SGHRS and CDR2 YFSETQ. Researchers barred patients who had uncontrolled infection, other autoimmune disease, pregnancy or lactation. RNA transcripts yielded amplified TCR beta CDR3 regions. The HTBI primer set served for first-round RT-PCR of the TCR CDR3. One entry per CDR3 protein, called by TCRdb with MiXCR from the multiplex PCR reads. The repertoire has roughly 170,000 distinct CDR3 sequences, around 15% of them found once; the top ten carry about 31%.

J is TRBJ1-1 and V is TRBV5-1; TRBD1 might be the D (6 bases). The sequence was obtained from a woman between 45 and 65 years old with Graves' hyperthyroidism. The sample taken for sequencing was blood. CDR3 protein: CASCQGQNTEAFF. The DNA for the CDR3 is TGCGCCAGCTGCCAGGGACAGAACACTGAAGCTTTCTTT.